A single sample is the source of the 29 T cell receptor beta chains below, sequenced in a study of blood T cell repertoires in COVID-19. Assay used: immunoSEQ multiplex PCR; TCRdb lists only in-frame clones, some missing. The sample has about 100,000 clones, approximately 86% seen once. Sequencing was done on a sample of peripheral blood. These receptors were collected from a man aged 80 or over with acute or convalescent COVID-19.

This chain joins TRBV11-1 and TRBJ2-7; weak D call: TRBD2 (6 bases). Trimming left V 2 bases short and J 6 bases short, with 14 bases between. The CDR3 length is 14 residues. The V gene's germline CDR1 is SGHAT and CDR2 FQDESV (reference sequence). CDR3 nucleotides: TGTGCCAGCAGCTTAAATACCAGAGCGGGCGAGCAGTACTTC. Translating gives CASSLNTRAGEQYF.

The CDR3 sequence: CACSGTAYGYTF. For the CDR3, the DNA is TGTGCCTGCTCCGGGACAGCTTATGGCTACACCTTC. This chain uses TRBV30 with TRBJ1-2, with 7 positions matching TRBD1. CDR3 size: 12 residues. Trimming at V came to 6 bases and at J to 5 bases, leaving 6 bases not matched to a gene. CDR1 is GTSNPN and CDR2 is SVGIG in the germline V gene (reference sequence).

V and J are TRBV6-1 and TRBJ1-4; maybe TRBD1 (6 bases). The V and J ends lost 3 bases and 8 bases respectively, with 19 bases between them. The CDR3 spans 16 residues. Germline CDR1 MNHNS, CDR2 SASEGT. The CDR3 reads CASSDPGAGAREKLFF. The CDR3 DNA sequence: TGTGCCAGCAGTGACCCGGGGGCGGGGGCTAGAGAAAAACTGTTTTTT.

The chain couples TRBV9 to TRBJ1-1; the D is unclear. V dropped 2 bases and J dropped 5 bases, with 10 bases sitting between them. This CDR3 is 13 amino acids long. Germline V CDR1 and CDR2: SGDLS, YYNGEE. CDR3 coding DNA: TGTGCCAGCAGCGTTGAGGGTTGGACTGAAGCTTTCTTT. This gives the protein CASSVEGWTEAFF.

The chain couples TRBV19 to TRBJ1-5; no clear D gene. This CDR3 is built from 13 residues. Germline V CDR1 and CDR2: LNHDA, SQIVND (reference sequence). Trimming pared 3 bases from V and 5 bases from J, leaving 8 bases between. The CDR3 sequence: CASSMRIDQPQHF. The CDR3 DNA reads TGTGCCAGTAGTATGAGGATCGATCAGCCCCAGCATTTT. Filled out from reference TRBV19 and TRBJ1-5, the complete variable domain reads DGGITQSPKYLFRKEGQNVTLSCEQNLNHDAMYWYRQDPGQGLRLIYYSQIVNDFQKGDIAEGYSVSREKKESFPLTVTSAQKNPTAFYLCASSMRIDQPQHFGDGTRLSIL.

V and J are TRBV19 and TRBJ2-2; perhaps TRBD1 as D (6 bases). V was trimmed by 4 bases and J by 7 bases, leaving 10 bases between them. The CDR3 is 13 residues long. CDR1 is LNHDA, CDR2 SQIVND, per germline (reference sequence). The CDR3 nucleotides read TGTGCCAGTAGTAAGCAGGGGATCGGGGAGCTGTTTTTT. Amino acids: CASSKQGIGELFF.

The genes are TRBV5-4 and TRBJ1-2; weak D call: TRBD1 (5 bases). V gave up 4 bases and J gave up 2 bases, with 12 bases separating them. The CDR3 runs 14 residues. Germline lookup yields CDR1 SGHNT and CDR2 YYREEE (reference sequence). The CDR3 sequence is CASSPAGQNYGYTF. In DNA, the CDR3 is TGTGCCAGCAGCCCGGCGGGGCAGAACTATGGCTACACCTTC.

The gene calls are TRBV30 and TRBJ1-2; TRBD1 aligns across 7 bases. The CDR3 has 15 residues. CDR1 is GTSNPN, CDR2 SVGIG, per germline (reference sequence). V gave up 4 bases and J gave up 1 base; unmatched junction bases: 9. The CDR3 DNA follows: TGTGCCTGGATTCTGTCAGGGACAGATAACTATGGCTACACCTTC. Encoded protein: CAWILSGTDNYGYTF.

The V gene is TRBV5-4, the J gene TRBJ2-3, with 7 nucleotides matching TRBD2. J was trimmed by 4 bases and V by 0 bases; bases with no gene match: 5. CDR1 SGHNT and CDR2 YYREEE come from the germline V gene (reference sequence). The CDR3 loop spans 15 amino acids. CDR3 residues: CASSLAGAGADTQYF. The CDR3 DNA is TGTGCCAGCAGCTTGGCCGGCGCGGGGGCAGATACGCAGTATTTT.

This rearrangement joins TRBV27 to TRBJ1-5; TRBD1 aligns across 8 bases. The CDR3 is 17 amino acids. The germline gives CDR1 MNHEY, CDR2 SMNVEV (reference sequence). Unmatched junction bases numbered 13, after V lost 6 bases and J lost 3 bases. In DNA, the CDR3 is TGTGCCAGCAGCCAATACATGGGACAGGCCGTCAATCAGCCCCAGCATTTT. It encodes CASSQYMGQAVNQPQHF.

In this sample, this clone turned up once. The chain links TRBV9 to TRBJ2-1, with 10 bases matching TRBD2. The CDR3 is made up of 14 amino acids. V shed 4 bases and J 5 bases; nucleotides not matched to a gene: 3. Germline CDR1 and CDR2: SGDLS and YYNGEE. CDR3 sequence: CASSPGTSDNEQFF. In DNA form, the CDR3 reads TGTGCCAGCAGCCCCGGGACTAGCGACAATGAGCAGTTCTTC.

This clone was observed once. This chain connects TRBV3-1 (or the pseudogene TRBV3-2) to TRBJ1-1; possibly TRBD1 for D (5 bases). Trimming stripped 1 base from V and 1 base from J, with 10 bases between. CDR1 and CDR2 from the germline V gene are LGHDT and YNNKEL (reference sequence). The CDR3 is 15 residues long. The CDR3 DNA is TGTGCCAGCAGCCAAGGGGGGGTACAGAACACTGAAGCTTTCTTT. Its translation: CASSQGGVQNTEAFF.

This clone appeared a single time. The V call is TRBV9, the J call TRBJ2-3; no firm D call. CDR1 and CDR2 (germline): SGDLS, YYNGEE. This CDR3 is built from 14 residues. Trimming pared 3 bases from V and 4 bases from J, leaving 12 bases between. The CDR3 bases are TGTGCCAGCAGCGCGTCGGGTATTTCAGATACGCAGTATTTT. This encodes CASSASGISDTQYF.

The genes are TRBV10-3 and TRBJ1-2; TRBD1 matches at 8 bases. This CDR3 is 13 amino acids long. V lost 10 bases to trimming and J lost 6 bases; unmatched junction nucleotides: 10. The germline gives CDR1 ENHRY, CDR2 SYGVKD. The CDR3 DNA is TGTGCCACCGGGACAGGAGATTGGGATGGCTACACCTTC. Its translation is CATGTGDWDGYTF.

The chain has TRBV6-5 and TRBJ1-6; 7 bases agree with TRBD1. This CDR3 contains 14 residues. V trimming: 6 bases; J trimming: 7 bases; junction bases outside the gene matches: 6. Looked up from germline, CDR1 is MNHEY and CDR2 is SVGAGI. The CDR3 spells CASRSDRDNSPLHF. CDR3 nucleotide sequence: TGTGCCAGCAGGTCAGACAGGGACAATTCACCCCTCCACTTT.

The chain is built from TRBV15 and TRBJ2-7; 8 nucleotides match TRBD2. The CDR3 totals 17 residues. The V segment lost 0 bases and the J segment 2 bases; nucleotides outside the gene matches: 9. The germline V gene has CDR1 LNHNV and CDR2 YYDKDF (reference sequence). For the CDR3, the DNA is TGTGCCACCAGCAGAGATTCGGCTAGCGGGTCTCCCTACGAGCAGTACTTC. It codes for CATSRDSASGSPYEQYF.

This clone was picked up one time. This chain joins TRBV7-9 and TRBJ2-7; 9 bases are shared with TRBD2. Germline V gene sequence: CDR1 SEHNR, CDR2 FQNEAQ (reference sequence). The CDR3 is 16 amino acids. Trimming removed 5 bases from V and 6 bases from J; junction bases left unmatched: 14. CDR3 coding DNA: TGTGCCAGCAGCCCATTCCTCGGCGGGAGGGCCTTCGAGCAGTACTTC. It is translated as CASSPFLGGRAFEQYF.

The rearrangement joins TRBV6-4 to TRBJ2-1, with D possibly matching TRBD1 (6 bases). V was pared by 1 base and J by 1 base, with 11 bases between. There are 16 residues in the CDR3. CDR1 is MRHNA, CDR2 SNTAGT, per germline. This CDR3 is CASSDFNRVSYNEQFF. CDR3 nucleotides: TGTGCCAGCAGTGACTTTAACAGGGTGTCCTACAATGAGCAGTTCTTC.

The DNA of the CDR3 is TGTGCCAGTAGTCCCCGACAGGGATTGGAAGCTTTCTTT. It is translated as CASSPRQGLEAFF. V gene TRBV19 combines with J gene TRBJ1-1; 7 bases match TRBD1. J lost 8 bases, V lost 5 bases, and 8 bases had no gene match. The CDR3 loop spans 13 amino acids. CDR1 and CDR2 from the germline V gene are LNHDA and SQIVND (reference sequence).

The chain couples TRBV7-3 to TRBJ2-1; 7 nucleotides match TRBD2. Germline CDR1 and CDR2: SGHTA and FQGTGA. The CDR3 runs to 14 residues. Germline trimming cut 7 bases from V and 5 bases from J; bases unmatched to any gene: 8. CDR3: CASKLAPFNNEQFF. CDR3 nucleotides: TGTGCCAGCAAACTAGCGCCGTTTAACAATGAGCAGTTCTTC.

The gene calls are TRBV9 and TRBJ2-5; a possible D gene is TRBD2 (6 bases). This CDR3 is 14 amino acids long. Germline lookup yields CDR1 SGDLS and CDR2 YYNGEE. V was shortened by 0 bases and J by 0 bases, with 6 bases between the two germline ends. The CDR3 reads CASSVGDYQETQYF. CDR3 DNA sequence: TGTGCCAGCAGCGTAGGGGACTACCAAGAGACCCAGTACTTC. Full variable domain (missing parts from reference TRBV9 and TRBJ2-5): DSGVTQTPKHLITATGQRVTLRCSPRSGDLSVYWYQQSLDQGLQFLIQYYNGEERAKGNILERFSAQQFPDLHSELNLSSLELGDSALYFCASSVGDYQETQYFGPGTRLLVL.

The genes are TRBV19 and TRBJ1-2; TRBD1 is a possible D gene (5 bases). Germline-derived CDR1 and CDR2 are LNHDA and SQIVND (reference sequence). Trimming took 6 bases from V and 2 from J, leaving 22 bases between them. The CDR3 sequence is 17 residues long. CDR3 sequence reads: CASSPPLRQPANYGYTF. The CDR3 region has the DNA TGTGCCAGTAGCCCCCCGCTGAGACAGCCGGCGAACTATGGCTACACCTTC.

The rearrangement links TRBV7-9 to TRBJ2-3, with D tentatively TRBD2 (7 bases). This CDR3 spans 14 amino acids. The V end was cut by 5 bases, the J end by 3 bases, with 12 bases between. Germline-derived CDR1 and CDR2 are SEHNR and FQNEAQ (reference sequence). The CDR3 DNA is TGTGCCAGCAGCCGGGGGAGGGGGACAGATACGCAGTATTTT. It encodes CASSRGRGTDTQYF.

The chain is built from TRBV9 and TRBJ1-2; D uncertain. Per germline, CDR1 SGDLS and CDR2 YYNGEE. CDR3 length equals 14 residues. V lost 3 bases and J lost 0, with 9 bases in between. CDR3 DNA: TGTGCCAGCAGCGGGATTACAGCTAACTATGGCTACACCTTC. It yields the protein CASSGITANYGYTF.

This clone was detected a few times. The chain recombines TRBV5-6 with TRBJ2-7; D is perhaps TRBD2 (5 bases). V was shortened by 4 bases and J by 0 bases, with 5 bases between the two germline ends. CDR3 length equals 12 residues. Per the germline V gene, CDR1 is SGHDT and CDR2 is YYEEEE. CDR3 protein: CASSGSSYEQYF. Here the CDR3 DNA reads TGTGCCAGCAGCGGGAGCTCCTACGAGCAGTACTTC.

The chain recombines TRBV7-3 with TRBJ2-2, with no clear D. The CDR3 runs to 14 residues. From germline, CDR1 is SGHTA and CDR2 FQGTGA. The V and J ends lost 0 bases and 0 bases respectively, with 2 bases between them. The CDR3 is CASSLTANTGELFF. In DNA form, the CDR3 reads TGTGCCAGCAGCTTAACCGCGAACACCGGGGAGCTGTTTTTT.

The chain uses TRBV5-4 and TRBJ2-1; TRBD2 matches at 8 bases. With V trimmed by 3 bases and J by 0 bases, 5 bases remained unmatched. Germline CDR1 SGHNT, CDR2 YYREEE (reference sequence). The CDR3 loop spans 16 amino acids. The CDR3 nucleotides are TGTGCCAGCAGCTCCCGGAGCGGGAGCTCCTACAATGAGCAGTTCTTC. It is translated as CASSSRSGSSYNEQFF.

The sample holds a few counts of this clone. This chain links TRBV24-1 with TRBJ2-1; 10 bases match TRBD2. The J segment lost 7 bases and the V segment lost 1 base, leaving 9 bases of the junction unmatched. The CDR3 extends over 17 amino acids. Germline V CDR1 and CDR2: KGHDR, SFDVKD. In DNA, the CDR3 is TGTGCCACCAGTGATTTTACTTCTAGCGGGAGTCGGAATGAGCAGTTCTTC. It is translated as CATSDFTSSGSRNEQFF.

V usage is TRBV7-2 and J usage is TRBJ2-3; D might be TRBD1 (7 bases). The length of the CDR3 is 16 residues. V was clipped by 4 bases and J by 1 base, with 15 bases between them. Germline CDR1 and CDR2: SGHTA and FQGNSA. The chain's CDR3 is CASSSPGGGGTDTQYF. In DNA form, the CDR3 reads TGTGCCAGCAGCTCTCCAGGGGGAGGTGGCACAGATACGCAGTATTTT.